This T cell receptor beta chain originates from a study of blood T cell repertoires in COVID-19. Study-level information: Acute and convalescent COVID-19 samples came from the United States, Italy and Spain. T cells, B-cell-depleted T cells, or PBMCs provided the cDNA or gDNA that served as material.

With regard to this clone: Additional DNA sequences in this sample encode the identical CDR3.

Authors' methods: From reference gene primer amplification, estimates of nucleated cell counts were derived. The data were produced by immunoSEQ multiplex PCR, yet TCRdb's version contains in-frame clones alone and is incomplete. That table gives V, J and clone size, and the DNA gave D and trimming. Counted here are 110,000 or so clones, roughly 84% occurring once; the ten biggest clones make up 3% to 4%. The TCR sequence derives from a man aged 60 to 75 with acute or convalescent COVID-19. Specimen: peripheral blood.

The CDR3 spells CASRDDSLNTEAFF. CDR3 DNA sequence: TGTGCCAGCAGGGACGACAGTTTGAACACTGAAGCTTTCTTT. The genes are TRBV6-5 and TRBJ1-1; a weak D match, TRBD1 (5 bases). This CDR3 comprises 14 residues. From germline, CDR1 is MNHEY and CDR2 SVGAGI. Trimming shortened V by 6 bases and J by 0 bases, and 11 bases separated the two germline ends.